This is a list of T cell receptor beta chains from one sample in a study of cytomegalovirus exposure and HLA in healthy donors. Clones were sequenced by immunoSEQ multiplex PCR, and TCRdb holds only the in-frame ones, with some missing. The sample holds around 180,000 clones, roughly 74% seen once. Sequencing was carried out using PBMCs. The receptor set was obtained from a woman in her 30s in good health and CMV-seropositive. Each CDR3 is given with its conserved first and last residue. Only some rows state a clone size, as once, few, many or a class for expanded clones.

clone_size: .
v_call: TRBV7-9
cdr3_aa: CASSLASTEAFF

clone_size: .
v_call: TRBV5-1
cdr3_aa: CASSWTGDYEQYF

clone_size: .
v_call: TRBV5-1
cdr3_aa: CASSSTDRVGTGELFF

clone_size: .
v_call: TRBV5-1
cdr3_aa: CASSSPAWGVDRESTPDTNYGYTF

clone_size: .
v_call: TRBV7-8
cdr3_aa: CASSIQGAAGNTIYF

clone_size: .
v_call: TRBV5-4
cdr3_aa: CASSRTGTPQETQYF

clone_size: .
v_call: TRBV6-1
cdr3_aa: CASSEGDSFYEQYF

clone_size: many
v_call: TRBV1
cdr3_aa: CTSSRARPGQLNTGELFF

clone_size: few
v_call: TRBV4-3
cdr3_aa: CASSHEPGQSTDTQYF

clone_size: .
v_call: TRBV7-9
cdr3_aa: CASSLVQRGLHNEQFF

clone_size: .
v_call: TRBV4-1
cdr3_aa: CASSQEGRQGYYGYTF